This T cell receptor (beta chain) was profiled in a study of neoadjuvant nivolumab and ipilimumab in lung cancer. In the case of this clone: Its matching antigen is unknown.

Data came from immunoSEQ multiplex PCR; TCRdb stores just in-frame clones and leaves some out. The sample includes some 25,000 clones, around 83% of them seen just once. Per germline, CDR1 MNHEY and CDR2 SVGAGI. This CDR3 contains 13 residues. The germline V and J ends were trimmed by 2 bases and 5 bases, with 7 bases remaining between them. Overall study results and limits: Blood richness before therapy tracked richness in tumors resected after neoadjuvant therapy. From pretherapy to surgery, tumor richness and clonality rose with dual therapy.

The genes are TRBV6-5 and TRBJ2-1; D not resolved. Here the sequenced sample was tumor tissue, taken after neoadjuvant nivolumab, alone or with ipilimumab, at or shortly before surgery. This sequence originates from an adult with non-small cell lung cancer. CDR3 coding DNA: TGTGCCAGCAGTTACGCCCCTCACAATGAGCAGTTCTTC. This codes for CASSYAPHNEQFF.